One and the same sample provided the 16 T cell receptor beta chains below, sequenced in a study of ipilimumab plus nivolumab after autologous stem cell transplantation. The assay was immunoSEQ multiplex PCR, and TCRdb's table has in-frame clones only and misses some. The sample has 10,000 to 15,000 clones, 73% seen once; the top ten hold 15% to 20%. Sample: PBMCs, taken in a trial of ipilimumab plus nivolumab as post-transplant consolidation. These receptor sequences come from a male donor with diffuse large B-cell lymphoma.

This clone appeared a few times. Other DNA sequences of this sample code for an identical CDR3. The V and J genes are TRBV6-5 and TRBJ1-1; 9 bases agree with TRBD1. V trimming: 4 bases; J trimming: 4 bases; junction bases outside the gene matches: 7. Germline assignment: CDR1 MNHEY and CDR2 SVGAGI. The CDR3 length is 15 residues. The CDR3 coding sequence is TGTGCCAGCAGTTGGGACAGGGAAGGAGGCACTGAAGCTTTCTTT. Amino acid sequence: CASSWDREGGTEAFF.

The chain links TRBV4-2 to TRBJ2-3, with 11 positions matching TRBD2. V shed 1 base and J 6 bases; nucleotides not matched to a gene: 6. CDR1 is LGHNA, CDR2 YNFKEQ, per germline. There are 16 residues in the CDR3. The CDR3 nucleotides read TGTGCCAGCAGCCAAGTCACTAGCGGGAGTACTGATACGCAGTATTTT. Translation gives CASSQVTSGSTDTQYF.

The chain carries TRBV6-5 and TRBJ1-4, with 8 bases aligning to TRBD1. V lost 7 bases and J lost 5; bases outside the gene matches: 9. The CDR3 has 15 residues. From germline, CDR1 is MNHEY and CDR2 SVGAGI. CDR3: CASKNQGAINEKLFF. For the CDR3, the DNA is TGTGCCAGCAAAAATCAGGGGGCTATAAATGAAAAACTGTTTTTT.

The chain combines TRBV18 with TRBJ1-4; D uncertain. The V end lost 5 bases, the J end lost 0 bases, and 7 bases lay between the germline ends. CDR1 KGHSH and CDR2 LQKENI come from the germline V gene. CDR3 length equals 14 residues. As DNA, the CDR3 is TGTGCCAGCTCAGAGCAACCAACTAATGAAAAACTGTTTTTT. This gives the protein CASSEQPTNEKLFF.

This CDR3 reads CASSLQDLSYEQYF. The CDR3, as DNA: TGCGCCAGCAGCCTTCAGGATCTCTCCTACGAGCAGTACTTC. V and J are TRBV4-1 and TRBJ2-7; D unresolved. CDR1 MGHRA and CDR2 YSYEKL come from the germline V gene. The CDR3 totals 14 residues. Trimming cost V 4 bases and J 0 bases, with 10 bases left between them.

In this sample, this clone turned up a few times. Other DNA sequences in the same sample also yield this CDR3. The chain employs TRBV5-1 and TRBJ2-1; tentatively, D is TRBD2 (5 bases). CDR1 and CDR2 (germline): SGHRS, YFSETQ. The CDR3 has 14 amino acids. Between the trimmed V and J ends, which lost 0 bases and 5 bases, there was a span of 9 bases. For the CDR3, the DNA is TGCGCCAGCAGCTTGGGAGGAGGAGACAATGAGCAGTTCTTC. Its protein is CASSLGGGDNEQFF.

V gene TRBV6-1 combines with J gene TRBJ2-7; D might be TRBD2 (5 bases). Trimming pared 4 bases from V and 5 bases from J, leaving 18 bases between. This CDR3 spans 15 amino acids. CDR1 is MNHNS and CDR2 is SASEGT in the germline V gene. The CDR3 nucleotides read TGTGCCAGCAGTGCAACCGGACTTAACTTTAACGAGCAGTACTTC. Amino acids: CASSATGLNFNEQYF.

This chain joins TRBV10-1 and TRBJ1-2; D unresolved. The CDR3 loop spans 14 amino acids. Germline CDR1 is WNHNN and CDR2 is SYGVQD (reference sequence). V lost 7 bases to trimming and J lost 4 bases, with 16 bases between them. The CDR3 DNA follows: TGCGCCAGCAACGTCAGGTCGACCCCCTATGGCTACACCTTC. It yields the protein CASNVRSTPYGYTF.

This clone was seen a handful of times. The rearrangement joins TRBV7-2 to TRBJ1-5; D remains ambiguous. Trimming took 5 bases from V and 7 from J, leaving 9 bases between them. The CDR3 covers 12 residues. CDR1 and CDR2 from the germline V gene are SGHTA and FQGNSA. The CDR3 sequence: CASSVLGQPQHF. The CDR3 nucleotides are TGTGCCAGCAGCGTCCTGGGGCAGCCCCAGCATTTT.

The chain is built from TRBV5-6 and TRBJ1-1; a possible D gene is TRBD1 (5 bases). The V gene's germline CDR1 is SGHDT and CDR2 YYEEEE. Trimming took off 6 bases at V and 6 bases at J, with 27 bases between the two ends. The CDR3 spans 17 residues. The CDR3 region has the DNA TGTGCCAGCATCCCAACCGGGACCAGGGCCCTGGGGGCTGAAGCTTTCTTT. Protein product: CASIPTGTRALGAEAFF.

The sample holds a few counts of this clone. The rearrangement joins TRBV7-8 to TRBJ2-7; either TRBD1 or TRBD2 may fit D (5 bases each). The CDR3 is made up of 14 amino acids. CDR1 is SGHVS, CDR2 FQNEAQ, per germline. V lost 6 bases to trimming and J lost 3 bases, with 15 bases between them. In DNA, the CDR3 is TGTGCCAGCAGTCGATCTAGCAGGGACTACGAGCAGTACTTC. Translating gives CASSRSSRDYEQYF.

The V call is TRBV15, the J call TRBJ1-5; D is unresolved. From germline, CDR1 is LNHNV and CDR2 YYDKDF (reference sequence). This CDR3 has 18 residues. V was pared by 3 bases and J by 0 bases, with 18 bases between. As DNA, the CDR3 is TGTGCCACCAGCAGGTCAGTAGATACAAAGTATAGCAATCAGCCCCAGCATTTT. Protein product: CATSRSVDTKYSNQPQHF.

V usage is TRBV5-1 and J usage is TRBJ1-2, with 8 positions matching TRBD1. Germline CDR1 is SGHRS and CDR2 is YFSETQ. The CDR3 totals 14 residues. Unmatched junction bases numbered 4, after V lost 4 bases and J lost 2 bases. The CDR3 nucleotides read TGCGCCAGCAGCCAGGACAGGGCCAACTATGGCTACACCTTC. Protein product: CASSQDRANYGYTF.

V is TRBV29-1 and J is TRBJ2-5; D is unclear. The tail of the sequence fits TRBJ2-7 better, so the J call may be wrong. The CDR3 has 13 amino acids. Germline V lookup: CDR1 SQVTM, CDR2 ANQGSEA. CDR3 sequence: CSVAFAPRYEQYF. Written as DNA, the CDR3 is TGCAGCGTTGCTTTCGCGCCACGCTACGAGCAGTACTTC.

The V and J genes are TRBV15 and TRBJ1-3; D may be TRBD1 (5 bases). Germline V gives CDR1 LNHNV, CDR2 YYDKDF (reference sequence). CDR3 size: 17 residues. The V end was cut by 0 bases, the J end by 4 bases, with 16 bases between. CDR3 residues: CATSRDWGRGTGNTIYF. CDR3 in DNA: TGTGCCACCAGCAGAGATTGGGGCCGGGGGACCGGAAACACCATATATTTT.

CDR3 DNA sequence: TGTGCCAGCAGCGCTAACCCTCCGGGGGTTAGCACAGATACGCAGTATTTT. Translating it yields CASSANPPGVSTDTQYF. The chain uses TRBV7-3 and TRBJ2-3, with D perhaps matching TRBD2 (6 bases). V lost 5 bases and J 0 bases, leaving 18 bases between the germline ends. The CDR3 covers 17 residues. Germline CDR1 is SGHTA and CDR2 is FQGTGA.